These 4 T cell receptor beta chains were sequenced from one sample in a study of monozygotic twins with inflammatory bowel disease (dated by TCRdb to the late 2010s). Libraries were constructed by 5' RACE. The sequencer was an Illumina HiSeq 2500. Based on TCRdb reprocessing of the reads, there is one entry per CDR3 protein sequence, and DNA is missing. The sample table on file contains around 400,000 distinct CDR3 sequences. The top ten clonotypes cover more than 2% of the sample. The specimen sequenced was blood. The receptors were gathered from a human donor with ulcerative colitis or Crohn's disease, or a healthy co-twin of an affected twin (not recorded which).

V and J are TRBV4-1 and TRBJ1-6; TCRdb designates TRBD1, a call that cannot be tested without DNA. CDR1 is MGHRA and CDR2 is YSYEKL in the germline V gene. The CDR3 runs 13 residues. The CDR3 spells CASSQLPGGPLHF.

The V gene is TRBV6-5, the J gene TRBJ2-7; TCRdb selects TRBD1, and the lack of DNA leaves this call unchecked. The CDR3 sequence is 13 residues long. The germline V gene has CDR1 MNHEY and CDR2 SVGAGI. The CDR3 reads CASSSGSPYEQYF.

The chain employs TRBV15 and TRBJ2-1; TCRdb designates TRBD1, a call that cannot be tested without DNA. The CDR3 has 15 amino acids. The germline CDR1 and CDR2 sequences are LNHNV and YYDKDF (reference sequence). This CDR3 reads CATSRDLDRVNEQFF.

The rearrangement uses TRBV5-1 and TRBJ1-5; with no DNA, the TCRdb D assignment of TRBD1 cannot be verified. Germline CDR1 SGHRS, CDR2 YFSETQ. The CDR3 totals 15 residues. Here the CDR3 reads CASFRGGRDNQPQHF.